The present T cell receptor beta chain was sequenced within a study of technical replicates of blood from several donors. The ends were cut back, 0 bases at V and 1 base at J, with 10 bases in the middle. The germline CDR1 and CDR2 sequences are SGDLS and YYNGEE. This CDR3 contains 15 residues. Of note for this clone: The same CDR3 arises from other DNA sequences in this sample as well.

Here immunoSEQ multiplex PCR was the method, and the copy in TCRdb shows in-frame clones only, minus some. Altogether about 94,000 clones are present, around 95% being singletons, with the ten largest covering approximately 0.22%. This chain uses TRBV9 with TRBJ2-5; possible D gene TRBD2, 7 bases. The sample comprised T cells isolated from PBMCs. This sequence was found in a human donor in good health. CDR3 region: CASSVAGGLQETQYF. The CDR3 nucleotides read TGTGCCAGCAGCGTAGCGGGGGGCCTCCAAGAGACCCAGTACTTC.